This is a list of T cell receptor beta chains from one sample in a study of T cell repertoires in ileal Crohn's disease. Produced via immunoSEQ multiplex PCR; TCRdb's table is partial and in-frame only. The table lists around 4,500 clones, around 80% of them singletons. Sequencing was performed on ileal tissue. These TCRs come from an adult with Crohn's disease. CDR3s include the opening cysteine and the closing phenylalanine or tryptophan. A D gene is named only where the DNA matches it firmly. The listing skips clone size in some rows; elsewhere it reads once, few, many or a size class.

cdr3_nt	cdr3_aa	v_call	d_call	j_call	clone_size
TGCGCCAGCAGCCAAGATCCCGGGACAGACTACGAGCAGTACTTC	CASSQDPGTDYEQYF	TRBV4-1	TRBD1	TRBJ2-7	NA
TGTGCCAGCTTCTGGGACAGGGATATGAAAAACATTCAGTACTTC	CASFWDRDMKNIQYF	TRBV2	TRBD1	TRBJ2-4	NA
TGTGCCAGTACTAATCCGGGTATGAACACTGAAGCTTTCTTT	CASTNPGMNTEAFF	TRBV19	NA	TRBJ1-1	once
TGTGCCAGCAGCATGACAGATAATTCACCCCTCCACTTT	CASSMTDNSPLHF	TRBV9	NA	TRBJ1-6	NA
TGTGCCAGCAAAACAGGGACAGGGGGTGACAGTGGCTACACCTTC	CASKTGTGGDSGYTF	TRBV2	TRBD1	TRBJ1-2	NA
TGTGCCAGTAGTCACGCGGCCGCGAGGAGCGGAGGTCCTGGGGAGACCCAGTACTTC	CASSHAAARSGGPGETQYF	TRBV19	NA	TRBJ2-5	NA
TGTGCCATCATCCCAGACATGAACACTGAAGCTTTCTTT	CAIIPDMNTEAFF	TRBV10-3	NA	TRBJ1-1	NA
TGTGCCAGCAGTTTATGGGAGGGGGCGAGCACTGAAGCTTTCTTT	CASSLWEGASTEAFF	TRBV28	TRBD1	TRBJ1-1	NA
TGTGCCAGCAGCTTTTCGTCGGGGGCTAACTATGGCTACACCTTC	CASSFSSGANYGYTF	TRBV5-4	NA	TRBJ1-2	few
TGTGCCAGCAGCTTAGGCGGGGGCGGAAACACCATATATTTT	CASSLGGGGNTIYF	TRBV7-2	NA	TRBJ1-3	once
TGTGCCACCAGCAGAGATCTGGGACAGGGTTACGAGCAGTACTTC	CATSRDLGQGYEQYF	TRBV15	TRBD1	TRBJ2-7	few
TGTGCCAGCACCACATACGGGACAGGGGGCCCGGATACGCAGTATTTT	CASTTYGTGGPDTQYF	TRBV25-1	TRBD1	TRBJ2-3	NA
TGTGCCAGCAGCCGAGGCCCCACAGATACGCAGTATTTT	CASSRGPTDTQYF	TRBV11-3	NA	TRBJ2-3	NA
TGTGCCAGCAGCCTACAGGGCCACACTGAAGCTTTCTTT	CASSLQGHTEAFF	TRBV7-2	NA	TRBJ1-1	few
TGCGCCAGCAGTCGCGACAGGTTCTACGAGCAGTACTTC	CASSRDRFYEQYF	TRBV4-1	NA	TRBJ2-7	NA
TGTGCCATCGGGGAGGCGGGGGGCGCGAGTCCCTACACTGAAGCTTTCTTT	CAIGEAGGASPYTEAFF	TRBV10-3	NA	TRBJ1-1	once
TGTGCCAGCAGCTTAGGAGGGGAGGCGAGTCAGCCCCAGCATTTT	CASSLGGEASQPQHF	TRBV7-2	NA	TRBJ1-5	NA
TGTGCCAGCAGTTTCCTATCGACCGCGGGGGACACTGAAGCTTTCTTT	CASSFLSTAGDTEAFF	TRBV28	NA	TRBJ1-1	NA
TGTGCCAGCAGCCCCAACGTGGGTAGCGGGGGTTACAATGAGCAGTTCTTC	CASSPNVGSGGYNEQFF	TRBV7-2	TRBD2	TRBJ2-1	NA
TGTGCCAGCTCACCACGGATAGGGGGCGACCCCTACGAGCAGTACTTC	CASSPRIGGDPYEQYF	TRBV18	TRBD1	TRBJ2-7	NA
TGCGCCAGCAGCCTGACAGGGGGTAGAAACACCATATATTTT	CASSLTGGRNTIYF	TRBV4-1	TRBD1	TRBJ1-3	NA
TGTGCCAGCAGCCGGCAGGGGGCACGGGGCTACACCTTC	CASSRQGARGYTF	TRBV11-1	TRBD1	TRBJ1-2	once
TGTGCCAGCAGCCAAGGGACAGGGGGCTTGGCTGGGGCCAACGTCCTGACTTTC	CASSQGTGGLAGANVLTF	TRBV4-2	TRBD1	TRBJ2-6	NA
TGTGCCAGCAGGACAGTGACCACTGAAGCTTTCTTT	CASRTVTTEAFF	TRBV21-1	NA	TRBJ1-1	NA
TGTGCCAGCAGCTTTCGACTCGGGGGGAGCTCTGGAAACACCATATATTTT	CASSFRLGGSSGNTIYF	TRBV5-4	NA	TRBJ1-3	few
TGTGCCAGCAGCTTTGAGTACAATGAGCAGTTCTTC	CASSFEYNEQFF	TRBV7-2	NA	TRBJ2-1	NA
TGTGCCACCAACCTAGCGGACAGGGGGCTGGACACTGAAGCTTTCTTT	CATNLADRGLDTEAFF	TRBV19	TRBD1	TRBJ1-1	NA
TGTGCCAGCAGCCCCCGGGAGAAGTCCTACAATGAGCAGTTCTTC	CASSPREKSYNEQFF	TRBV9	NA	TRBJ2-1	once
TGTGCCTGGAATCGCGATCCGGGGGCACCCCTCCACTTT	CAWNRDPGAPLHF	TRBV30	NA	TRBJ1-6	NA
TGTGCCAGCAGTTACTCGGGACAGGGGCATTCACCCCTCCACTTT	CASSYSGQGHSPLHF	TRBV6-5	TRBD1	TRBJ1-6	NA
TGTGCCAGCTCACCGGGACAGGCCAGCACAAATAATTCACCCCTCCACTTT	CASSPGQASTNNSPLHF	TRBV18	TRBD1	TRBJ1-6	NA
TGTGCCTCGGTGCGGGAGGGGTTGGGGAATGAGCAGTTCTTC	CASVREGLGNEQFF	TRBV5-6	TRBD2	TRBJ2-1	few
TGCGCCAGCAGCCCTCGAGGGAACTATGGCTACACCTTC	CASSPRGNYGYTF	TRBV4-3	NA	TRBJ1-2	NA
TGTGCCAGCAGCCCCGACGGGACAGGCCGAAACACCGGGGAGCTGTTTTTT	CASSPDGTGRNTGELFF	TRBV5-4	TRBD1	TRBJ2-2	NA
TGTGCCAGTAGTACGGACAGCTGGGCCGAGCAGTACTTC	CASSTDSWAEQYF	TRBV19	NA	TRBJ2-7	NA
TGCGCCAGCAGCCAAGATCAACTCGGTGGCTACGAGCAGTACTTC	CASSQDQLGGYEQYF	TRBV4-1	NA	TRBJ2-7	NA
TGTGCCAGCAGCGCTACAGGGGATGTGACTGAAGCTTTCTTT	CASSATGDVTEAFF	TRBV11-3	TRBD1	TRBJ1-1	NA
TGTGCCAGAATAACAGAGAATCAGCCCCAGCATTTT	CARITENQPQHF	TRBV5-3	NA	TRBJ1-5	NA
TGTGCCAGCTCACCCTCGGGAGATACGCAGTATTTT	CASSPSGDTQYF	TRBV18	NA	TRBJ2-3	NA
TGCAGCGGGGGCCTGGATTCACCCCTCCACTTT	CSGGLDSPLHF	TRBV29-1	NA	TRBJ1-6	NA
TGTGCCAGCAGCTTAGAACAGGGGGGCACTGAAGCTTTCTTT	CASSLEQGGTEAFF	TRBV7-9	TRBD1	TRBJ1-1	NA
TGTGCCAGCAGCCGCGGCCCCGGGACTTCCCAAGAGACCCAGTACTTC	CASSRGPGTSQETQYF	TRBV5-4	NA	TRBJ2-5	NA
TGTGCCAGCAGCTTGGGTCTAGCGGGACCGAGGCATGAGCAGTTCTTC	CASSLGLAGPRHEQFF	TRBV5-8	TRBD2	TRBJ2-1	NA
TGTGCCAGCAGCTTGGCAGGGACTAGCGGGGTTGTCTACGAGCAGTACTTC	CASSLAGTSGVVYEQYF	TRBV5-6	TRBD2	TRBJ2-7	NA
TGTGCCAGCAGCCCACAGGGCTCCTATCAAGAGACCCAGTACTTC	CASSPQGSYQETQYF	TRBV11-2	NA	TRBJ2-5	NA
TGTGCCAGCAGTTCCCCAGCAGGGTGGGCTATAGATACGCAGTATTTT	CASSSPAGWAIDTQYF	TRBV6-5	NA	TRBJ2-3	NA
TGTGCCAGCAGCTTAGGTTGGGGAGCTAACTATGGCTACACCTTC	CASSLGWGANYGYTF	TRBV11-2	NA	TRBJ1-2	NA
TGTGCCAGCAGCCCAGACAGGGTTGAGACCCAGTACTTC	CASSPDRVETQYF	TRBV5-6	TRBD1	TRBJ2-5	few
TGTGCCAGCAGCCTGACAGAGAACACTGAAGCCTTCTTT	CASSLTENTEAFF	TRBV7-8	NA	TRBJ1-1	NA
TGTGCCTGGATCCGACAGGGCCCCTACGAGCAGTACTTC	CAWIRQGPYEQYF	TRBV30	TRBD1	TRBJ2-7	NA
TGTGCCAGCAGCCCTAGCGGGGGGGCGGATACGCAGTATTTT	CASSPSGGADTQYF	TRBV7-3	TRBD2	TRBJ2-3	NA
TGCAGCGTTGAAGTCCCCGGACAGCCTGAGGGCTACACCTTC	CSVEVPGQPEGYTF	TRBV29-1	NA	TRBJ1-2	NA
TGTGCCAGCAGTGACCCCTGGGGCAGCCGTGAGGGCTACACCTTC	CASSDPWGSREGYTF	TRBV6-1	NA	TRBJ1-2	NA
TGCGCCAGCAGCTCTGGGACAGGCTGGAATGAGCAGTTCTTC	CASSSGTGWNEQFF	TRBV5-1	TRBD1	TRBJ2-1	NA
TGTGCCAGCAGCTTGAGGGGTATGAACACTGAAGCTTTCTTT	CASSLRGMNTEAFF	TRBV5-5	NA	TRBJ1-1	NA